The present entry profiles one TCR beta chain with its context. The antigen is undetermined. These data originate in a study of shared clonotypes between healthy human individuals. Study outcomes and limitations: The authors sampled blood alone, and tissue repertoires likely differ.

J lost 3 bases, V lost 5 bases, and 3 bases had no gene match. Per the germline V gene, CDR1 is SGHNT and CDR2 is YENEEA. The CDR3 loop spans 13 amino acids. The protocol was immunoSEQ multiplex PCR, while the TCRdb copy is restricted to in-frame clones and leaves out a portion. The repertoire consists of hundreds of thousands of clones, with 85% to 95% occurring once and the leading ten covering 0.11%. CD45RO-negative, CCR7-positively selected cells formed the naive CD8 fraction, excluding terminally differentiated effector memory CD45RA+ cells. The sequencing sample was made of naive CD8+ T cells sorted from blood. The receptor's source is a woman under 40 in good health. The rearrangement uses TRBV11-3 and TRBJ2-7, with 8 bases aligning to TRBD2. The CDR3 sequence is CASSQGTSYEQYF. The CDR3 DNA follows: TGTGCCAGCAGCCAAGGGACTAGCTACGAGCAGTACTTC.